This TCR beta chain is drawn from a study of cytomegalovirus exposure and HLA in healthy donors. Overall study: Prior work identified 120 million or so unique TCR beta sequences in 150 million to 200 million T cells.

The study ran its PCR with 60 Vbeta and 13 Jbeta primers. Only in-frame clones appear in the TCRdb table, and some are missing; sequencing was by immunoSEQ multiplex PCR. Of about 190,000 clones listed, over 70% were seen once; the top ten hold 3.8%. V lost 4 bases and J lost 4, with 11 bases in between. CDR1 SGHDT and CDR2 YYEEEE come from the germline V gene. The CDR3 has 13 residues. The rearrangement links TRBV5-6 to TRBJ1-2; a weak D match, TRBD1 (5 bases). The sequenced sample consisted of PBMCs. The TCR comes from a man aged 50-60 years in good health and CMV-seronegative. This CDR3 is CASSVGQGYGYTF. CDR3 coding DNA: TGTGCCAGCAGCGTTGGCCAGGGCTATGGCTACACCTTC.